This entry lists 20 T cell receptor beta chains sequenced from one sample in a study of cytomegalovirus exposure and HLA in healthy donors. Assay used: immunoSEQ multiplex PCR; TCRdb lists only in-frame clones, some missing. The data hold about 130,000 clones, with about 80% observed a single time. Material for sequencing was PBMCs. These receptors were obtained from a man between 25 and 39 years old in good health and CMV-seropositive.

This chain connects TRBV5-1 to TRBJ2-3; D is perhaps TRBD2 (6 bases). Germline lookup yields CDR1 SGHRS and CDR2 YFSETQ. Trimming removed 0 bases from V and 1 base from J, with 24 bases in between. The CDR3 length is 20 residues. The CDR3 sequence is CASSLAVGGRREMGTDTQYF. In DNA form, the CDR3 reads TGCGCCAGCAGCTTGGCCGTCGGGGGTCGGAGGGAGATGGGCACAGATACGCAGTATTTT. The full variable domain, with the rest looked up from reference TRBV5-1 and TRBJ2-3, is KAGVTQTPRYLIKTRGQQVTLSCSPISGHRSVSWYQQTPGQGLQFLFEYFSETQRNKGNFPGRFSGRQFSNSRSEMNVSTLELGDSALYLCASSLAVGGRREMGTDTQYFGPGTRLTVL.

The chain links TRBV10-3 to TRBJ2-3; 11 positions agree with TRBD2. Trimming at V came to 4 bases and at J to 5 bases, leaving 11 bases not matched to a gene. Germline V gives CDR1 ENHRY, CDR2 SYGVKD. This CDR3 region has 17 residues. The CDR3 is CAISVSGTSGPKDTQYF. CDR3 coding DNA: TGTGCCATCAGTGTATCCGGGACTAGCGGTCCTAAAGATACGCAGTATTTT.

The rearrangement joins TRBV5-1 to TRBJ1-1, with 8 bases matching TRBD1. The germline gives CDR1 SGHRS, CDR2 YFSETQ. Trimming at V came to 4 bases and at J to 7 bases, leaving 9 bases not matched to a gene. The CDR3 covers 14 residues. The CDR3 DNA follows: TGCGCCAGCAGCCGGGGGACAGGCGGGCATGAAGCTTTCTTT. As protein: CASSRGTGGHEAFF.

The J gene is TRBJ2-7, the V gene TRBV10-3, with D tentatively TRBD1 (5 bases). Trimming removed 4 bases from V and 12 bases from J, with 16 bases in between. The CDR3 extends over 12 amino acids. CDR1 ENHRY and CDR2 SYGVKD come from the germline V gene. The CDR3 sequence is CAISAWQGKVYF. CDR3 DNA: TGTGCCATCAGTGCTTGGCAGGGTAAGGTGTACTTC.

This sequence joins TRBV4-3 and TRBJ2-3, with D maybe TRBD2 (7 bases). Looked up from germline, CDR1 is LGHNA and CDR2 is YSLEER. Between the trimmed V and J ends, which lost 0 bases and 4 bases, there was a span of 11 bases. This CDR3 comprises 15 residues. The DNA for the CDR3 is TGCGCCAGCAGCCAAGATAGGGAGGGGGCAGATACGCAGTATTTT. Translating gives CASSQDREGADTQYF.

J is TRBJ2-1 and V is TRBV5-1; tentatively, D is TRBD2 (6 bases). V was cut by 0 bases and J by 3 bases, with 10 bases left in between. Germline V gene data show CDR1 as SGHRS and CDR2 as YFSETQ. This CDR3 is 15 amino acids long. The CDR3 DNA reads TGCGCCAGCAGCTTGGGCGGAGGGGACTACAATGAGCAGTTCTTC. Translation: CASSLGGGDYNEQFF. Drawing the rest from reference TRBV5-1 and TRBJ2-1, the complete variable domain is KAGVTQTPRYLIKTRGQQVTLSCSPISGHRSVSWYQQTPGQGLQFLFEYFSETQRNKGNFPGRFSGRQFSNSRSEMNVSTLELGDSALYLCASSLGGGDYNEQFFGPGTRLTVL.

The rearrangement uses TRBV27 and TRBJ2-7, with TRBD1 matching 7 bases. The trim removed 3 bases at V and 1 base at J, leaving 3 bases unmatched. Germline assignment: CDR1 MNHEY and CDR2 SMNVEV (reference sequence). The CDR3 covers 14 residues. The CDR3 sequence is CASSFRQGSYEQYF. DNA of the CDR3: TGTGCCAGCAGTTTCCGACAGGGATCCTACGAGCAGTACTTC.

V usage is TRBV2 and J usage is TRBJ1-1; 10 bases are shared with TRBD1. Germline CDR1 is SNHLY and CDR2 is FYNNEI. Trimming removed 3 bases from V and 4 bases from J; junction bases left unmatched: 5. The CDR3 is made up of 15 amino acids. Here the CDR3 DNA reads TGTGCCAGCAGTGAGAGGGACAGGGGAGGCACTGAAGCTTTCTTT. Translating it yields CASSERDRGGTEAFF.

This clone was recorded a few times. V and J are TRBV20-1 and TRBJ1-2, with 8 bases identical to TRBD1. The CDR3 runs 11 residues. V lost 6 bases and J lost 6; bases outside the gene matches: 3. The germline gives CDR1 DFQATT, CDR2 SNEGSKA (reference sequence). The CDR3, as DNA: TGCAGTGCAATGGACAGGGATGGCTACACCTTC. Translation gives CSAMDRDGYTF.

J is TRBJ2-2 and V is TRBV6-6; weak D call: TRBD1 (6 bases). Trimming left V 5 bases short and J 7 bases short, with 14 bases between. The CDR3 has 14 amino acids. Germline CDR1 and CDR2: MNHNY and SVGAGI (reference sequence). Written as DNA, the CDR3 is TGTGCCAGCAGTCCAGGGGTAGTCCTCGGGGAGCTGTTTTTT. Protein product: CASSPGVVLGELFF.

CDR3 amino acids: CASSLGTSARSDTQYF. CDR3 nucleotide sequence: TGTGCCAGCAGCTTAGGGACTAGCGCTCGGTCAGATACGCAGTATTTT. The chain recombines TRBV7-8 with TRBJ2-3; the match to TRBD2 covers 9 bases. Trimming cost V 1 base and J 4 bases; bases outside gene matches: 6. The CDR3 totals 16 residues. Germline loops: CDR1 SGHVS, CDR2 FQNEAQ.

CDR3 residues: CASSSTGGAGTGELFF. The CDR3 nucleotides read TGCGCCAGCAGCTCAACAGGGGGCGCCGGCACCGGGGAGCTGTTTTTT. The chain couples TRBV5-1 to TRBJ2-2; 9 positions match TRBD1. J gave up 4 bases and V 3 bases, and 7 bases lay outside the gene matches. Germline V gene sequence: CDR1 SGHRS, CDR2 YFSETQ. This CDR3 has 16 amino acids.

The rearrangement joins TRBV30 to TRBJ1-2, with 12 bases aligning to TRBD1. After removal of 6 bases from V and 5 bases from J, the junction contained 13 bases not matched to a gene. CDR1 and CDR2 from the germline V gene are GTSNPN and SVGIG (reference sequence). This CDR3 has 16 residues. CDR3 in amino acids: CACKPGQGAPVYGYTF. The CDR3 nucleotides are TGTGCCTGTAAACCGGGACAGGGGGCCCCCGTTTATGGCTACACCTTC.

The chain carries TRBV5-1 and TRBJ1-1, with 7 bases identical to TRBD1. With V trimmed by 3 bases and J by 4 bases, 9 bases remained unmatched. Germline V lookup: CDR1 SGHRS, CDR2 YFSETQ. The CDR3 loop spans 15 amino acids. The DNA for the CDR3 is TGCGCCAGCAGCTCGGGACCCCAGGGGGGCACTGAAGCTTTCTTT. It translates to CASSSGPQGGTEAFF. Filled out from reference TRBV5-1 and TRBJ1-1, the complete variable domain reads KAGVTQTPRYLIKTRGQQVTLSCSPISGHRSVSWYQQTPGQGLQFLFEYFSETQRNKGNFPGRFSGRQFSNSRSEMNVSTLELGDSALYLCASSSGPQGGTEAFFGQGTRLTVV.

The chain has TRBV11-2 and TRBJ2-2; TRBD1 matches at 7 bases. Germline CDR1 is SGHAT and CDR2 is FQNNGV. The CDR3 contains 15 residues. The V segment lost 2 bases and the J segment 5 bases; nucleotides outside the gene matches: 5. The CDR3 protein is CASSLRRQGTGELFF. CDR3 bases: TGTGCCAGCAGCTTAAGACGACAGGGAACCGGGGAGCTGTTTTTT.

V and J are TRBV6-5 and TRBJ1-2, with D possibly TRBD1 on 5 matching bases. The CDR3 sequence is 12 residues long. Trimming took off 6 bases at V and 6 bases at J, with 11 bases between the two ends. CDR1 is MNHEY, CDR2 SVGAGI, per germline. CDR3 amino acids: CASRRRVDGYTF. The CDR3 nucleotides read TGTGCCAGCAGGCGCAGGGTCGATGGCTACACCTTC.

The genes are TRBV19 and TRBJ2-2, with D perhaps TRBD1 (6 bases). Trimming took 7 bases from V and 7 from J, leaving 13 bases between them. Germline V gene sequence: CDR1 LNHDA, CDR2 SQIVND (reference sequence). CDR3 length: 13 residues. Here the CDR3 reads CASIAGAGGELFF. The CDR3 nucleotides are TGTGCCAGTATAGCAGGGGCGGGCGGGGAGCTGTTTTTT.

This sequence joins TRBV27 and TRBJ2-2; D gene uncertain. Germline assignment: CDR1 MNHEY and CDR2 SMNVEV (reference sequence). The CDR3 runs to 13 residues. The V and J ends lost 6 bases and 0 bases respectively, with 5 bases between them. CDR3 amino acids: CASRITNTGELFF. The CDR3 nucleotides read TGTGCCAGCAGAATCACGAACACCGGGGAGCTGTTTTTT.

Only one count was recorded for this clone. This sequence joins TRBV5-1 and TRBJ2-3; perhaps TRBD2 as D (5 bases). Trimming cost V 6 bases and J 1 base, with 15 bases left between them. The germline CDR1 and CDR2 sequences are SGHRS and YFSETQ. The CDR3 loop spans 15 amino acids. DNA of the CDR3: TGCGCCAGCACCCTGGAAGGGCGGGGCACAGATACGCAGTATTTT. Amino acids: CASTLEGRGTDTQYF.

The V gene is TRBV10-1, the J gene TRBJ2-5; 8 bases line up with TRBD2. The germline gives CDR1 WNHNN, CDR2 SYGVQD (reference sequence). The junction had 7 bases not matched to a gene; V was cut back by 6 bases and J by 1 base. The CDR3 has 15 amino acids. The CDR3 nucleotides are TGCGCCAGCAGCCCTACTAGCGGTTCCCAAGAGACCCAGTACTTC. Translating it yields CASSPTSGSQETQYF.